The entry that follows covers one T cell receptor (beta chain) sequence. The data were obtained in a study of siplizumab effects on memory and regulatory T cells. Generated by immunoSEQ multiplex PCR, the TCRdb table keeps only in-frame clones and is missing some. Of 110,000 or so clones listed, under 95% were seen once; the top ten hold 0.75%. Sample: Tregs sorted from blood. This sequence was found in a human donor in good health.

The CDR3 spells CASSQGGGNSDTQYF. DNA of the CDR3: TGTGCCAGCAGCCAAGGGGGGGGGAACTCAGATACGCAGTATTTT. V gene TRBV4-2 combines with J gene TRBJ2-3; TRBD2 matches at 7 bases. Germline-derived CDR1 and CDR2 are LGHNA and YNFKEQ. The length of the CDR3 is 15 residues. Germline trimming cut 1 base from V and 4 bases from J; bases unmatched to any gene: 5.